This paragraph covers one TCR beta chain sequence. There are 15 residues in the CDR3. V was shortened by 1 base and J by 0 bases, with 5 bases between the two germline ends. Germline loops: CDR1 SGHDT, CDR2 YYEEEE. In the source study's methods: Researchers report that nucleated cell counts were estimated from reference gene primer amplification. Clones were sequenced by immunoSEQ multiplex PCR, and TCRdb holds only the in-frame ones, with some missing. The V and J calls and clone size come from that table; D and trimming were worked out from the DNA. The sample records approximately 240,000 clones, approximately 83% being singletons. The sample is drawn from a study of blood T cell repertoires in COVID-19. About the study: Specimens from acute and convalescent COVID-19 originated in the United States, Italy and Spain. The analysed material was cDNA or gDNA that came from T cells, B-cell-depleted T cells, or PBMCs.

This sequence originates from a woman in her thirties who had recovered from COVID-19. V and J are TRBV5-6 and TRBJ2-6, with unresolved D. The sequenced sample consisted of peripheral blood. CDR3 sequence (DNA): TGTGCCAGCAGCTTGTCTCTCTCTGGGGCCAACGTCCTGACTTTC. Amino acid sequence: CASSLSLSGANVLTF.